One sample yielded the 27 T cell receptor beta chains listed below, sequenced in a study of cytomegalovirus exposure and HLA in healthy donors. This PCR relied on a set of 60 Vbeta primers and 13 Jbeta primers. Only in-frame clones appear in the TCRdb table, and some are missing; sequencing was by immunoSEQ multiplex PCR. The sample lists around 150,000 clones, roughly three fifths occurring once. Sequences were obtained from PBMCs. The origin of the receptors is a woman aged 60 to 75 in good health and CMV-seronegative.

This chain joins TRBV19 and TRBJ1-5, with no clear D. This CDR3 has 12 residues. V lost 3 bases, J lost 6 bases, and 6 bases lay in between. Per germline, CDR1 LNHDA and CDR2 SQIVND (reference sequence). The CDR3 loop is CASSMGSQPQHF. CDR3 bases: TGTGCCAGTAGTATGGGCAGTCAGCCCCAGCATTTT.

The chain links TRBV6-5 to TRBJ1-1, with 8 bases aligning to TRBD1. The CDR3 covers 16 residues. V was clipped by 4 bases and J by 0 bases; unmatched bases: 7. Germline CDR1 and CDR2: MNHEY and SVGAGI. CDR3 sequence reads: CASSSGQGTLNTEAFF. The CDR3 DNA sequence: TGTGCCAGCAGTTCCGGACAGGGAACCCTGAACACTGAAGCTTTCTTT.

V and J are TRBV7-3 and TRBJ2-5, with 10 bases that match TRBD1. The CDR3 has 13 residues. The germline gives CDR1 SGHTA, CDR2 FQGTGA. Trimming at V came to 4 bases and at J to 7 bases, leaving 3 bases not matched to a gene. CDR3 sequence reads: CASSSDRGTTQYF. CDR3 DNA: TGTGCCAGCAGCTCGGACAGGGGGACGACCCAGTACTTC.

This clone has a single count. The J gene is TRBJ2-2, the V gene TRBV19, with TRBD1 matching over 8 bases. The CDR3 is 17 amino acids. Unmatched junction bases numbered 9, after V lost 4 bases and J lost 2 bases. Germline CDR1 is LNHDA and CDR2 is SQIVND (reference sequence). CDR3 coding DNA: TGTGCCAGTAGTACACCCCCCGGGACAGGAAACACCGGGGAGCTGTTTTTT. It codes for CASSTPPGTGNTGELFF.

This clone was counted a few times. V is TRBV7-7 and J is TRBJ2-2, with TRBD1 identical over 7 bases. The CDR3 spans 15 residues. Germline trimming cut 5 bases from V and 1 base from J; bases unmatched to any gene: 4. Per germline, CDR1 SSHAT and CDR2 FNYEAQ (reference sequence). The CDR3: CASSPRTGNTGELFF. The CDR3 nucleotides read TGTGCCAGCAGCCCCCGGACAGGGAACACCGGGGAGCTGTTTTTT.

The chain joins TRBV7-3 to TRBJ2-6, with TRBD1 matching 9 bases. The germline V gene has CDR1 SGHTA and CDR2 FQGTGA. This CDR3 is built from 17 residues. V was pared by 5 bases and J by 0 bases, with 5 bases of the junction left unmatched. As DNA, the CDR3 is TGTGCCAGCAGCCCGGGACAGGGCTCCTCTGGGGCCAACGTCCTGACTTTC. Residues: CASSPGQGSSGANVLTF. Full variable domain (outside the CDR3, taken from reference TRBV7-3 and TRBJ2-6): GAGVSQTPSNKVTEKGKYVELRCDPISGHTALYWYRQSLGQGPEFLIYFQGTGAADDSGLPNDRFFAVRPEGSVSTLKIQRTERGDSAVYLCASSPGQGSSGANVLTFGAGSRLTVL.

This clone was picked up a small number of times. The DNA for the CDR3 is TGCGCCAGCAGTGTGGGTGGGCAAGGCTACACCTTC. This sequence encodes CASSVGGQGYTF. The J gene is TRBJ1-2, the V gene TRBV10-2, with unresolved D. V gave up 4 bases and J gave up 8 bases, with 11 bases separating them. Germline values: CDR1 WSHSY, CDR2 SAAADI. CDR3 length: 12 amino acids.

V gene TRBV4-3 combines with J gene TRBJ1-5; D is possibly TRBD1 (6 bases). The CDR3 length is 17 residues. CDR1 and CDR2 (germline): LGHNA, YSLEER. The ends were cut back, 0 bases at V and 6 bases at J, with 18 bases in the middle. CDR3 in amino acids: CASSQDLPGVGSQPQHF. The CDR3 coding sequence is TGCGCCAGCAGCCAAGATTTACCAGGGGTGGGGAGTCAGCCCCAGCATTTT.

The rearrangement joins TRBV27 to TRBJ2-7; D might be TRBD1 (6 bases). CDR3 size: 13 residues. V lost 5 bases and J lost 4, with 12 bases in between. CDR1 is MNHEY and CDR2 is SMNVEV in the germline V gene (reference sequence). The DNA for the CDR3 is TGTGCCAGCAGTCTCCTAACAGGGTACGAGCAGTACTTC. Translation gives CASSLLTGYEQYF.

The genes are TRBV5-1 and TRBJ1-6, with 10 bases matching TRBD1. J lost 0 bases, V lost 4 bases, and 4 bases had no gene match. The germline V gene has CDR1 SGHRS and CDR2 YFSETQ. This CDR3 is 17 amino acids long. The CDR3 DNA reads TGCGCCAGCAGCGGGAGGACAGGGGGCTCCTATAATTCACCCCTCCACTTT. This sequence encodes CASSGRTGGSYNSPLHF.

The V gene is TRBV9, the J gene TRBJ1-6; D is undetermined. The CDR3 covers 13 residues. V lost 4 bases and J lost 8, with 10 bases in between. CDR1 is SGDLS, CDR2 YYNGEE, per germline. The DNA of the CDR3 is TGTGCCAGCAGCCCCCGACTGGATTCACCCCTCCACTTT. It specifies CASSPRLDSPLHF.

This clone has just a few counts. This sample includes further DNA sequences coding for the same CDR3. This chain connects TRBV9 to TRBJ1-1; tentative D call: TRBD1 (5 bases). V lost 0 bases and J 0 bases, leaving 9 bases between the germline ends. Germline V gene lookup returns CDR1 SGDLS and CDR2 YYNGEE. The CDR3 runs to 15 residues. In nucleotides, the CDR3 is TGTGCCAGCAGCGTAGGCGGGACGGTGAACACTGAAGCTTTCTTT. Protein sequence: CASSVGGTVNTEAFF.

The chain is built from TRBV5-6 and TRBJ1-4; 12 nucleotides agree with TRBD1. The length of the CDR3 is 15 residues. The junction had 3 bases not matched to a gene; V was cut back by 3 bases and J by 6 bases. Germline lookup yields CDR1 SGHDT and CDR2 YYEEEE. This CDR3 reads CASSYGTGGYEKLFF. The CDR3 DNA is TGTGCCAGCAGCTACGGGACAGGGGGCTATGAAAAACTGTTTTTT.

This rearrangement joins TRBV6-5 to TRBJ2-3; D is possibly TRBD2 (6 bases). The CDR3 covers 14 residues. The germline V gene has CDR1 MNHEY and CDR2 SVGAGI. Trimming removed 5 bases from V and 3 bases from J, with 12 bases in between. The CDR3 reads CASSPSAGTDTQYF. The CDR3 nucleotides read TGTGCCAGCAGTCCTTCGGCGGGAACAGATACGCAGTATTTT.

V is TRBV2 and J is TRBJ2-5; 9 bases are shared with TRBD2. TRBJ2-7 explains the end of the DNA better; the J call may be wrong. The CDR3 is made up of 15 amino acids. Germline assignment: CDR1 SNHLY and CDR2 FYNNEI. The CDR3 nucleotides read TGTGCCAGCAGTGAAGCGAGAGCGGGAGGTTCCGAGCAGTACTTC. This codes for CASSEARAGGSEQYF.

The chain links TRBV4-2 to TRBJ2-7; TRBD1 agrees at 10 bases. CDR3 size: 14 residues. J lost 2 bases, V lost 4 bases, and 2 bases had no gene match. Germline V lookup: CDR1 LGHNA, CDR2 YNFKEQ. The CDR3 spells CASSRDRGTYEQYF. DNA of the CDR3: TGTGCCAGCAGCCGGGACAGGGGCACCTACGAGCAGTACTTC.

The chain has TRBV5-4 and TRBJ1-6; 8 bases fit TRBD1. The CDR3 extends over 15 amino acids. Germline V gene data show CDR1 as SGHNT and CDR2 as YYREEE (reference sequence). Trimming at V came to 4 bases and at J to 7 bases, leaving 7 bases not matched to a gene. Written as DNA, the CDR3 is TGTGCCAGCAGCCAAAACAGGGGGACGAATTCACCCCTCCACTTT. This sequence encodes CASSQNRGTNSPLHF.

The CDR3 nucleotides read TGTGCAAGTCGCCAAAGACTAGCGGGGGTTTTCAATGAGCAGTTCTTC. Amino acids: CASRQRLAGVFNEQFF. The rearrangement uses TRBV12-2 and TRBJ2-1; the tabulated D call, TRBD2, remains unverified against the DNA. TRBV12-2 is described as a pseudogene. The CDR3 length is 16 residues.

This chain uses TRBV7-2 with TRBJ2-3, with D possibly TRBD1 on 5 matching bases. V shed 3 bases and J shed 2 bases, with 12 bases lying between them. CDR3 size: 15 residues. CDR1 SGHTA and CDR2 FQGNSA come from the germline V gene. This CDR3 reads CASSFSGFFTDTQYF. The CDR3 DNA sequence: TGTGCCAGCAGCTTCTCAGGGTTCTTCACAGATACGCAGTATTTT.

The chain carries TRBV6-6 and TRBJ2-7; 11 nucleotides agree with TRBD1. Looked up from germline, CDR1 is MNHNY and CDR2 is SVGAGI (reference sequence). The CDR3 consists of 15 residues. V lost 6 bases to trimming and J lost 6 bases; unmatched junction nucleotides: 10. This CDR3 reads CASRRGQGGAVEQYF. The CDR3 nucleotides read TGTGCCAGCAGGAGGGGACAGGGGGGAGCGGTCGAGCAGTACTTC.

V usage is TRBV9 and J usage is TRBJ1-6, with 11 bases lining up with TRBD1. In germline, CDR1 is SGDLS, CDR2 YYNGEE. The J segment lost 8 bases and the V segment lost 3 bases, leaving 1 base of the junction unmatched. The CDR3 contains 14 residues. Here the CDR3 DNA reads TGTGCCAGCAGCGAGGGACAGGGGGATTCACCCCTCCACTTT. Translation gives CASSEGQGDSPLHF.

This clone showed up just a few times. The chain carries TRBV9 and TRBJ2-5; possible D gene TRBD1, 7 bases. The germline CDR1 and CDR2 sequences are SGDLS and YYNGEE. Trimming took 5 bases from V and 2 from J, leaving 19 bases between them. CDR3 length equals 16 residues. For the CDR3, the DNA is TGTGCCAGCAGTTCCGAGGGGGCGGGGCTTCAAGAGACCCAGTACTTC. Translated, it gives CASSSEGAGLQETQYF.

This clone was observed a few times. The chain carries TRBV4-1 and TRBJ1-4; D ambiguous. This CDR3 has 13 residues. Between the trimmed V and J ends, which lost 4 bases and 5 bases, there was a span of 8 bases. Germline V CDR1 and CDR2: MGHRA, YSYEKL. The CDR3 nucleotides are TGCGCCAGCAGCCGTAGATTAAATGAAAAACTGTTTTTT. Translation gives CASSRRLNEKLFF.

The CDR3 region is CASSLSGVSQPQHF. The CDR3 nucleotides are TGTGCCAGCAGCTTAAGCGGGGTCAGCCAGCCCCAGCATTTT. This chain connects TRBV7-9 to TRBJ1-5; no definite D call. From germline, CDR1 is SEHNR and CDR2 FQNEAQ (reference sequence). V dropped 2 bases and J dropped 7 bases, with 12 bases sitting between them. The CDR3 has 14 residues.

This clone was seen once. The sample carries other DNA sequences with the same CDR3. The V and J genes are TRBV6-5 and TRBJ1-2, with 7 bases identical to TRBD1. The J segment lost 6 bases and the V segment lost 0 bases, leaving 1 base of the junction unmatched. Germline lookup yields CDR1 MNHEY and CDR2 SVGAGI. The CDR3 sequence is 13 residues long. Written as DNA, the CDR3 is TGTGCCAGCAGTTACTCGACAGGGCATGGCTACACCTTC. The encoded protein is CASSYSTGHGYTF.

The chain carries TRBV29-1 and TRBJ2-1; D is undetermined. Germline CDR1 SQVTM, CDR2 ANQGSEA. The CDR3 has 14 residues. V gave up 3 bases and J gave up 5 bases, with 14 bases separating them. The CDR3 sequence: CSVDRLQFDNEQFF. In nucleotides, the CDR3 is TGCAGCGTTGATAGACTCCAATTCGACAATGAGCAGTTCTTC.

This clone was counted between two and nine times. This chain connects TRBV7-9 to TRBJ2-3; TRBD2 is a possible D gene (6 bases). The germline V gene encodes CDR1 SEHNR and CDR2 FQNEAQ (reference sequence). There are 13 residues in the CDR3. V was trimmed by 1 base and J by 11 bases, leaving 13 bases between them. CDR3 protein: CASSLVDGGKQYF. CDR3 nucleotide sequence: TGTGCCAGCAGCTTAGTTGATGGGGGGAAGCAGTATTTT.